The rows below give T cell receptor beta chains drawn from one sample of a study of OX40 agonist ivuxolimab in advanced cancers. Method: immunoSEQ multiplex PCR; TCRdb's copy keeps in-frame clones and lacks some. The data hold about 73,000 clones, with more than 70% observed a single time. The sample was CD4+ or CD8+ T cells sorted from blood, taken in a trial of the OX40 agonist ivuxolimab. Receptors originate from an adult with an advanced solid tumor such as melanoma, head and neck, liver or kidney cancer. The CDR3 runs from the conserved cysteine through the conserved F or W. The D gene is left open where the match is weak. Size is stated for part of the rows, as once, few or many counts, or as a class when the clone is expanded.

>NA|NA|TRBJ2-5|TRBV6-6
TGTGCCAGCAGTCAACGGCAAGAGACCCAGTACTTC
CASSQRQETQYF
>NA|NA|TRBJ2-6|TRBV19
TGTGCCAGTAGTATAGGGGGAACTGGGGCCAACGTCCTGACTTTC
CASSIGGTGANVLTF
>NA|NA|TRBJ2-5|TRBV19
TGTGCCAGTAGTAGAGGGACCCTAGAGACCCAGTACTTC
CASSRGTLETQYF
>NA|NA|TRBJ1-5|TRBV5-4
TGTGCCAGCAGCTTGGACGGGAATCAGCCCCAGCATTTT
CASSLDGNQPQHF
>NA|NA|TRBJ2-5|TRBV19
TGTGCCAGTAGTATAGATTGGAGGGAGACCCAGTACTTC
CASSIDWRETQYF
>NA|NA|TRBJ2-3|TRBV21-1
TGTGCCAGCAGAACGAGGGGACAGGGTAAGTTAAACACAGATACGCAGTATTTT
CASRTRGQGKLNTDTQYF
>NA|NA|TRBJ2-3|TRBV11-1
TGTGCCAGCGCGAGGGTCAACCCTAGAGATACGCAGTATTTT
CASARVNPRDTQYF
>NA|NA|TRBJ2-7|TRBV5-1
TGCGCCAGCAGCTCGGGGGACAGCTACGAGCAGTACTTC
CASSSGDSYEQYF
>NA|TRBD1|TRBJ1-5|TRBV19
TGTGCCAGCAGTATCCCGAGGGGGCATCAGCCCCAGCATTTT
CASSIPRGHQPQHF
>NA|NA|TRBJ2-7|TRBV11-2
TGTGCCAGCACCGCAAATAGGGGGACCTACGAGCAGTACTTC
CASTANRGTYEQYF
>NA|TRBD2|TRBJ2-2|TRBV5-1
TGCGCCAGCAGCTTGGGGACTAGCGGGATCAAACCCGGGGAGCTGTTTTTT
CASSLGTSGIKPGELFF
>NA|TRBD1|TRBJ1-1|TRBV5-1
TGCGCCAGCAGCGCGGGGACAGTGAACACTGAAGCTTTCTTT
CASSAGTVNTEAFF
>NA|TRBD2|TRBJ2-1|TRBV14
TGTGCCAGCAGATCAGGGCGGGAGGGCCGCAATGAGCAGTTCTTC
CASRSGREGRNEQFF
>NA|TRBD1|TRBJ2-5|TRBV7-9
TGTGCCAGCAGCGGGACAGCTCAAGAGACCCAGTACTTC
CASSGTAQETQYF
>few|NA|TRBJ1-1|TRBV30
TGTGCCTGGAACTCTGGGGGGGGCACTGAAGCTTTCTTT
CAWNSGGGTEAFF
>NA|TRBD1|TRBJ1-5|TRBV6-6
TGTGCCAGCAGTGGAGTCGTAGGACAGGGTGCTTCGCCCCAGCATTTT
CASSGVVGQGASPQHF
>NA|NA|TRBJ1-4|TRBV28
TGTGCCAGCAATCTAGAGGGCGCAACTAATGAAAAACTGTTTTTT
CASNLEGATNEKLFF
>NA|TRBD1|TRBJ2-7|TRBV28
TGTGCCAGCAGTTCACGACAGGGGTCCTACGAGCAGTACTTC
CASSSRQGSYEQYF
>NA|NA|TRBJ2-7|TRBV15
TGTGCCACCAGCAGAGAGGATGGCTACGAGCAGTACTTC
CATSREDGYEQYF
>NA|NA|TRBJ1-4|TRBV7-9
TGTGCCAGCAGCTTAGCGTCATATTCGGGGAAACTGTTTTTT
CASSLASYSGKLFF
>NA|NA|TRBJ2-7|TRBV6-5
TGTGCCAGCAGCCTGACGCCGGACGAGTACGAGCAGTACTTC
CASSLTPDEYEQYF
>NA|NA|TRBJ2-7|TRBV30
TGTGCCTGGCGGCCGACAGTAGCCTACGAGCAGTACTTC
CAWRPTVAYEQYF
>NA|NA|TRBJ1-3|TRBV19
TGTGCCAGTAGTCGGGGAGATTCCGGAAACACCATATATTTT
CASSRGDSGNTIYF
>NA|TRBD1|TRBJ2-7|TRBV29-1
TGCAGCGTTGAAGGGGACAGTTCCTACGAGCAGTACTTC
CSVEGDSSYEQYF
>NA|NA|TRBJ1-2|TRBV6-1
TGTGCCAGCAGTGAGCCGGGACGCGCGAACTATGGCTACACCTTC
CASSEPGRANYGYTF
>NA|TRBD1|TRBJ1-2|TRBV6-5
TGTGCCAGCAGCACGAGACAGGGAAACTATGGCTACACCTTC
CASSTRQGNYGYTF
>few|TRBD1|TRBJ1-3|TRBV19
TGTGCCAGTAGTATACAGGGGGCTGGAAACACCATATATTTT
CASSIQGAGNTIYF
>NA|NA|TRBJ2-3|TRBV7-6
TGTGCCAGCAGCCGTACCCTTCATAGCACAGATACGCAGTATTTT
CASSRTLHSTDTQYF
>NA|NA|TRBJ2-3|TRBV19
TGTGCCAGTAGTATCGGGGGCACAGATACGCAGTATTTT
CASSIGGTDTQYF
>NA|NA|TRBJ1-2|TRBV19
TGTGCAAGTAGGGACGCATACTATGGCTACACCTTC
CASRDAYYGYTF
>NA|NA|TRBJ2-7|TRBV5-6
TGTGCCAGCAGCTTGTGGGGGTTCCACGAGCAGTACTTC
CASSLWGFHEQYF
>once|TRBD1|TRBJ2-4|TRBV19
TGTGCCAGTAGTCTAGACAGGGGGCCCAAAAACATTCAGTACTTC
CASSLDRGPKNIQYF
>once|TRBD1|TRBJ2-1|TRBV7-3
TGTGCCAGCAGCTTAAAGGCAGGGGGCAGGGATGAGCAGTTCTTC
CASSLKAGGRDEQFF
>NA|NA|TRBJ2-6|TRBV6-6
TGTGCCAGCGCACAGGTTCGGACCTCTGGGGCCAACGTCCTGACTTTC
CASAQVRTSGANVLTF
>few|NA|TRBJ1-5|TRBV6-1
TGTGCCAGCACCCTCGAGGGCAATCAGCCCCAGCATTTT
CASTLEGNQPQHF
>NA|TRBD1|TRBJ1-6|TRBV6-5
TGTGCCAGCAGTTCTAGGGGGCGAGGGAATAATTCACCCCTCCACTTT
CASSSRGRGNNSPLHF
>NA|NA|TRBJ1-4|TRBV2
TGTGCCAGCAGTGGTTTCGGGGGGACGATTGAAAAACTGTTTTTT
CASSGFGGTIEKLFF
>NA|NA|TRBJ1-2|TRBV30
TGTGCCTGGAGTGCGGCTAACTATGGCTACACCTTC
CAWSAANYGYTF
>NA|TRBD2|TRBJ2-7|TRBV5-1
TGCGCCAGCAGCCCGGGACTAGCGGGAGGGGAGCAGTACTTC
CASSPGLAGGEQYF
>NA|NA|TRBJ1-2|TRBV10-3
TGTGCCATCAGTGTGACGTCCTATGGCTACACCTTC
CAISVTSYGYTF
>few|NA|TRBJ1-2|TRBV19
TGTGCCAGCGCTGACAGGAACTATGGCTACACCTTC
CASADRNYGYTF
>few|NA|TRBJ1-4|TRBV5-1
TGCGCCAGCAGCGGGACGGATTCAACTAATGAAAAACTGTTTTTT
CASSGTDSTNEKLFF
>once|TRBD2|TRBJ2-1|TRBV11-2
TGTGCCAGCACGATGGAGCGGGGGGGGTCCTACAATGAGCAGTTCTTC
CASTMERGGSYNEQFF
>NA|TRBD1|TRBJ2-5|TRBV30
TGTGCCTGGAGTCGGACAGGGGGAAATCTGTGGCAAGAGACCCAGTACTTC
CAWSRTGGNLWQETQYF
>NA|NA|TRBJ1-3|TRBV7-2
TGTGCCAGCAGCTTATTTGGTAACTCTGGAAACACCATATATTTT
CASSLFGNSGNTIYF
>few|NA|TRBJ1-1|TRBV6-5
TGTGCCAGCAGCCGGGTCGGGGTCGCTGAAGCTTTCTTT
CASSRVGVAEAFF
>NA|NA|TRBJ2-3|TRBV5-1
TGCGCCAGCAGCTTGTCCGGGGCTAGCACAGATACGCAGTATTTT
CASSLSGASTDTQYF
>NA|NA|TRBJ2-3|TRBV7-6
TGTGCCAGCAGCTCCAATGGCCCCACAGATACGCAGTATTTT
CASSSNGPTDTQYF